This TCR beta chain was found in a study of CD8+CD57+ T cells in acquired aplastic anemia. The wider study: Where healthy donors were concerned, CD4+ cells averaged roughly 11 million reads. Study findings and constraints: Comparison of patients with controls identified approximately 28 shared CD8+ CDR3 sequences. Patients showed no significant difference from controls in CD8+ Simpson's diversity.

This clonotype was detected ten times or more. Its specificity is not known. Germline CDR1 is MNHNS and CDR2 is SASEGT. Unmatched junction bases numbered 5, after V lost 5 bases and J lost 3 bases. The CDR3 sequence is 14 residues long. TCR beta VDJ and CDR3 profiling used genomic DNA as template. Each CDR3 protein is one row after TCRdb ran MiXCR on the reads. Among about 130,000 distinct CDR3 sequences listed, over 45% were seen once. Sequencing used sorted CD4+, CD8+, or CD8+CD57+ T cells (not recorded which) from PBMCs. This sequence was found in a human donor in good health, serving as a control. The chain employs TRBV6-1 and TRBJ2-7; 9 positions agree with TRBD1. The CDR3 spells CASSRQGVDYEQYF. Written as DNA, the CDR3 is TGTGCCAGCAGTCGACAGGGGGTGGACTACGAGCAGTACTTC.